This T cell receptor beta chain was documented in a study of a mutant IDH1 vaccine in newly diagnosed glioma. Some clones are missing from TCRdb's copy, which holds only in-frame ones; the method was immunoSEQ multiplex PCR. This sample has around 50,000 clones, with 90% found just once. Germline loops: CDR1 SNHLY, CDR2 FYNNEI. The CDR3 sequence is 15 residues long. The V end lost 1 base, the J end lost 0 bases, and 7 bases lay between the germline ends. About this clone itself: Its target is unknown.

The time point: week 5, during vaccination. Topical imiquimod accompanied each vaccine dose, which consisted of 300 ug of mutant IDH1 20-mer peptide. The rearrangement joins TRBV2 to TRBJ1-3; D unresolved. The TCR comes from a woman in her forties with glioma. This specimen consisted of PBMCs, obtained from a glioma patient whose treatment included an IDH1 peptide vaccine. The CDR3 loop is CASSEGHYSGNTIYF. The CDR3 nucleotides read TGTGCCAGCAGTGAAGGTCACTACTCTGGAAACACCATATATTTT.